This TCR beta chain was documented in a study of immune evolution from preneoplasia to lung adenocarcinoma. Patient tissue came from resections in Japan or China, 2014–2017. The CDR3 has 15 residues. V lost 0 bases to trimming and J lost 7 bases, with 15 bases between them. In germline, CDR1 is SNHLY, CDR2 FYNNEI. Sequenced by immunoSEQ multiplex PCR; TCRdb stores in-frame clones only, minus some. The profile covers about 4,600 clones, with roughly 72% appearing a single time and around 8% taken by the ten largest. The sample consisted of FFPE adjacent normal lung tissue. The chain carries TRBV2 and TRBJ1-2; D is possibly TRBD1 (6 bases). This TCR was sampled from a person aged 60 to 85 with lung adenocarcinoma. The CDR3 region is CASSEAQGNVGGYTF. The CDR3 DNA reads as TGTGCCAGCAGTGAAGCGCAGGGGAATGTGGGTGGCTACACCTTC.